This TCR beta chain came from a study of cytomegalovirus exposure and HLA in healthy donors. Looking at the study overall: The study placed less than 90% of its approximately 360 genotyped donors in the Caucasian-associated ancestry cluster.

Study observations and caveats: In an earlier analysis, productive rearrangement rates for most beta V segments clustered near 90% or 30%. Using the classifier, cytomegalovirus status was reportedly diagnosed with high specificity and sensitivity.

PCR amplification relied on 60 Vbeta primers (plus 13 Jbeta primers). Sequencing was performed with immunoSEQ multiplex PCR; in TCRdb, only in-frame clones are kept and a portion is missing. Seen here are approximately 67,000 clones, 65% to 70% observed once, and the top ten hold just over 2%. In regard to this clone: Its cognate antigen is unknown.

This TCR came from a woman aged 25 to 45 in good health and CMV-seronegative. Sequencing was done on a sample of PBMCs.

The CDR3 is CASSFRTSGGGEQYF. CDR3 nucleotide sequence: TGTGCCAGCAGCTTTAGGACTAGCGGGGGGGGTGAGCAGTACTTC. V and J are TRBV7-2 and TRBJ2-7, with 15 bases matching TRBD2. Trimming took 3 bases from V and 7 from J; bases not matched to a gene: 4. There are 15 residues in the CDR3. CDR1 is SGHTA, CDR2 FQGNSA, per germline.